The source of this T cell receptor (beta chain) is a study of T cell responses to AZD1222 COVID-19 vaccine. Assay used: immunoSEQ multiplex PCR; TCRdb lists only in-frame clones, some missing. The sample records some 120,000 clones, around 89% being singletons. The study's findings and limits: In a largely white British group with more females than males, clonal diversity was possibly underestimated. At 160-218 and 743-854, vaccine-associated CD4 TCRs were dominant, and they spanned spike. Unmutated variant regions are reportedly targeted by nearly half of spike-specific TCRs. Two AZD1222 administrations were followed by greater Spike-specific TCR breadth and depth.

The CDR3 spans 16 residues. The V and J ends lost 0 bases and 5 bases, in that order; junction bases with no gene match: 6. Germline-derived CDR1 and CDR2 are PRHDT and FYEKMQ (reference sequence). This clone is a singleton in its sample. Antigen unknown. V and J are TRBV13 and TRBJ2-1, with TRBD2 matching over 8 bases. This receptor was taken from an adult in good health. Source: peripheral blood, taken on day 0 of MenACWY control vaccination. The DNA for the CDR3 is TGTGCCAGCAGCTTAGGGACTAGCGCTAAAGACAATGAGCAGTTCTTC. This gives the protein CASSLGTSAKDNEQFF.